This TCR beta chain comes out of a study of Ad26.COV2.S vaccination and SARS-CoV-2 variants. Across the study: The vaccine Ad26.COV2.S was put into the muscle once, or twice with 56 days between. General observations from the study: Vaccinees showed greater spike-specific TCR breadth than placebo recipients.

Data came from immunoSEQ multiplex PCR; TCRdb stores just in-frame clones and leaves some out. The table records 300,000 to 400,000 clones, about 86% of them present only once. Of note for this clone: As yet, its antigen is unknown.

Treatment denoted: approximately 18 received Ad26.COV2.S at low or high dose, single or two shots; roughly five received placebo; per-sample allocation not given. Day 63 following the first vaccine or placebo injection was when the samples were taken. An adult of 18-55 years in Boston served as donor. An Ad26 vector that expressed Wuhan-strain SARS-CoV-2 spike constituted the vaccine. The V gene end was trimmed by 5 bases and the J gene end by 7 bases; junction bases not matched to a gene: 11. CDR1 is MNHEY, CDR2 SVGAGI, per germline. The CDR3 totals 15 residues. The sequence was collected from a person between 18 and 65 years old who received the Ad26.COV2.S COVID-19 vaccine or a placebo. The source material was peripheral blood, sampled in a trial of Ad26.COV2.S vaccine versus placebo. This chain joins TRBV6-5 and TRBJ2-1; 7 bases agree with TRBD2. The CDR3 DNA reads as TGTGCCAGCAGTCCACCCGGACTAGGCAGGAATGAGCAGTTCTTC. Residues: CASSPPGLGRNEQFF.